Here is one TCR beta chain with its context. The CDR3 is 12 residues long. Germline V gene sequence: CDR1 SGHNT, CDR2 YYREEE (reference sequence). V lost 2 bases to trimming and J lost 6 bases, with 8 bases between them. The sample originates from a study of blood T cell repertoires in COVID-19. Original processing methods: Cell counts per sample came from amplifying reference gene primers. Here immunoSEQ multiplex PCR was the method, and the copy in TCRdb shows in-frame clones only, minus some. V, J and clone size reflect that table, while D and trimming were determined from the DNA. The sample carries 130,000 or so clones, around 78% recorded once.

V usage is TRBV5-4 and J usage is TRBJ2-5, with D hard to call. Sequencing used peripheral blood. This receptor was taken from a human donor in a cohort sampled during active COVID-19. The CDR3 loop reads CASSFSPQTQYF. The CDR3 DNA sequence: TGTGCCAGCAGCTTCAGTCCCCAGACCCAGTACTTC.